The 3 T cell receptor beta chains in this list originate from one sample, sequenced in a study of shared clonotypes between healthy human individuals. TCRdb keeps only in-frame clones here, not all; method: immunoSEQ multiplex PCR. The sample shows 2.3 million or so clones, more than 85% of them seen only once. Input material: naive CD4+ T cells from PBMCs. Subset denoted: CD45RA+ positively selected. These receptors came from a man between 18 and 29 years old in good health. Some clones in this sample may be carry-over from other donors' samples.

This sequence joins TRBV5-5 and TRBJ1-5; TRBD1 matches at 9 bases. The CDR3 is 13 amino acids. J was trimmed by 5 bases and V by 3 bases; bases with no gene match: 0. Germline V gene lookup returns CDR1 SGHKS and CDR2 YYEKEE (reference sequence). This chain's CDR3 is CASSWDRDQPQHF. In DNA, the CDR3 is TGTGCCAGCAGCTGGGACAGGGATCAGCCCCAGCATTTT.

The chain has TRBV4-1 and TRBJ2-7; D is possibly TRBD1 or TRBD2 (5 bases each). With 1 base removed from V and 2 bases from J, the gap between germline ends came to 12 bases. Germline loops: CDR1 MGHRA, CDR2 YSYEKL. This CDR3 region has 15 residues. The CDR3 spells CASSQVGTPAYEQYF. The CDR3 DNA reads as TGCGCCAGCAGCCAAGTAGGGACCCCTGCCTACGAGCAGTACTTC.

This clone was seen a few times. Other nucleotide sequences from this sample produce the same CDR3. The chain couples TRBV10-3 to TRBJ1-1; D gene uncertain. CDR1 is ENHRY and CDR2 is SYGVKD in the germline V gene. Trimming removed 4 bases from V and 1 base from J, with 7 bases in between. This CDR3 has 13 amino acids. CDR3 sequence reads: CAISALGNTEAFF. In nucleotides, the CDR3 is TGTGCCATCAGTGCCCTCGGGAACACTGAAGCTTTCTTT.